Listed below are T cell receptor beta chains from one sample, sequenced in a study of a mutant IDH1 vaccine in newly diagnosed glioma. The antigens these receptors bind are not known. Clones were sequenced by immunoSEQ multiplex PCR, and TCRdb holds only the in-frame ones, with some missing. Here the sample spans about 36,000 clones, about four fifths being singletons. Sample: PBMCs, taken from a glioma patient whose treatment included an IDH1 peptide vaccine. All receptors derive from a man in his forties or fifties with glioma. The CDR3 runs from the conserved cysteine through the conserved F or W. D genes are given only for firm matches. Size values are once, few and many counts, or a class for expanded clones, and some rows have none.

length,size,D,V,J,DNA,CDR3
16,medium-sized,TRBD2,TRBV4-3,TRBJ2-3,TGCGCCAGCAGCCAGGCCAGAGCGGGGGGGGCAGATACGCAGTATTTT,CASSQARAGGADTQYF
13,.,TRBD2,TRBV19,TRBJ2-7,TGTGCCAGTAGTGTAGCGGGAGCCTACGAGCAGTACTTC,CASSVAGAYEQYF
18,.,TRBD1,TRBV19,TRBJ1-3,TGTGCCAGTAGTAGAACCGGGACAGCTGATTACTCTGGAAACACCATATATTTT,CASSRTGTADYSGNTIYF
15,.,TRBD1,TRBV5-5,TRBJ2-5,TGTGCCAGCAGCTCTCACCCGGCGGCAGGGGGGACCCAGTACTTC,CASSSHPAAGGTQYF
13,once,.,TRBV7-9,TRBJ2-7,TGTGCCAGCAGGTCAGGGGTAAGCGACGAGCAGTACTTC,CASRSGVSDEQYF
16,.,TRBD2,TRBV2,TRBJ2-2,TGTGCCAGCACCCAGAGAGCGGGAGGGAACACCGGGGAGCTGTTTTTT,CASTQRAGGNTGELFF
12,.,.,TRBV19,TRBJ1-1,TGTGCCAGTAGTTCAGAGAACACTGAAGCTTTCTTT,CASSSENTEAFF
14,.,.,TRBV5-1,TRBJ2-3,TGCGCCAGCAGCTCCATGGGGAGCACAGATACGCAGTATTTT,CASSSMGSTDTQYF
13,once,.,TRBV7-9,TRBJ1-2,TGTGCCAGCAGCCACAGGGATAGGGGTGGCTACACCTTC,CASSHRDRGGYTF
12,once,.,TRBV7-2,TRBJ2-7,TGTGCCAGCAGCTCAACCCTCCTCGAGCAGTACTTC,CASSSTLLEQYF
16,.,.,TRBV7-9,TRBJ2-1,TGTGCCAGCAGCACTCCACACTACAGTTCCCACAATGAGCAGTTCTTC,CASSTPHYSSHNEQFF
14,.,.,TRBV2,TRBJ1-3,TGTGCCAGCACCTTTTTGAGCTCTGGAAACACCATATATTTT,CASTFLSSGNTIYF
13,.,.,TRBV6-5,TRBJ2-5,TGTGCCACCTCCGAAGGGTTCGGCGAGACCCAGTACTTC,CATSEGFGETQYF
13,.,.,TRBV19,TRBJ1-5,TGTGCCAGTAGTATAGATGGGAATCAGCCCCAGCATTTT,CASSIDGNQPQHF
15,.,TRBD2,TRBV7-2,TRBJ2-5,TGTGCCAGCAGCCCGACTAGCGGGGATTGGGAGACCCAGTACTTC,CASSPTSGDWETQYF
16,.,.,TRBV18,TRBJ1-2,TGTGCCAGCTCACCAGAGAGGCCGAGGACAGCCTATGGCTACACCTTC,CASSPERPRTAYGYTF
15,.,.,TRBV29-1,TRBJ2-4,TGCAGCGTTGAACTGGCCGATCTAGCCAAAAACATTCAGTACTTC,CSVELADLAKNIQYF
14,.,.,TRBV7-9,TRBJ1-4,TGTGCCAGCAGCAACAGCCCGAGGGGCGAAAAACTGTTTTTT,CASSNSPRGEKLFF
14,.,.,TRBV7-9,TRBJ1-4,TGTGCCAGCAGCTTAGAACAGAGTAATGAAAAACTGTTTTTT,CASSLEQSNEKLFF
14,few,.,TRBV7-9,TRBJ1-2,TGTGCCAGCAGCTTCGGGGGAGCTAACTATGGCTACACCTTC,CASSFGGANYGYTF
16,.,TRBD2,TRBV7-2,TRBJ2-3,TGTGCCAGCAGCACCCGGACTAGCGGGGGGACAGATACGCAGTATTTT,CASSTRTSGGTDTQYF
15,.,.,TRBV10-3,TRBJ1-1,TGTGCCACCCGCATAGCGACTGGGGGCGGCACTGAAGCTTTCTTT,CATRIATGGGTEAFF
14,.,.,TRBV18,TRBJ1-2,TGTGCCAGCTCACCACCGGAAGGGTTAGATGGCTACACCTTC,CASSPPEGLDGYTF
14,.,.,TRBV29-1,TRBJ1-1,TGCAGCGTTGTGGATCTAGACATGAACACTGAAGCTTTCTTT,CSVVDLDMNTEAFF
15,.,TRBD1,TRBV30,TRBJ1-4,TGTGCCTGGAGGGGGGGACAGGCAACTAATGAAAAACTGTTTTTT,CAWRGGQATNEKLFF
15,.,.,TRBV5-1,TRBJ2-2,TGCGCCAGCAGCTTGGGGAGGGGGCACACCGGGGAGCTGCTTTTT,CASSLGRGHTGELLF
12,.,TRBD1,TRBV4-1,TRBJ1-2,TGCGCCGTCCAGGGACAGGGAGGGGGCTACACCTTC,CAVQGQGGGYTF
14,.,.,TRBV28,TRBJ2-2,TGTGCCATCTGTAAAGCGGAGGGGACCGGGGAGCTGTTTTTT,CAICKAEGTGELFF
12,few,.,TRBV7-6,TRBJ2-1,TGTGCCAGCAGCTTAATGAGGGGGGCTCGGTTCTTC,CASSLMRGARFF
14,few,.,TRBV4-3,TRBJ1-1,TGCGCCAGCAGCCTCACCCGGGGCTATACTGAAGCTTTCTTT,CASSLTRGYTEAFF
13,.,.,TRBV19,TRBJ1-6,TGTGCCAGTAGTAACACCGTTAATTCACCCCTCCACTTT,CASSNTVNSPLHF
14,.,TRBD1,TRBV6-6,TRBJ2-7,TGTGCCAGCAGCTACCGGGACAGGGGTTACGAGCAGTACTTC,CASSYRDRGYEQYF
14,.,.,TRBV29-1,TRBJ2-7,TGCAGCGTTGGTGGTGGGACAAAGGGCGGCGAGCAGTACTTC,CSVGGGTKGGEQYF
13,once,.,TRBV5-6,TRBJ1-1,TGTGCCAGCAGTTTCTCCCTGAACACTGAAGCTTTCTTT,CASSFSLNTEAFF
14,.,TRBD1,TRBV19,TRBJ1-4,TGTGCCAGTAGTTTCACCAGGGGGCCTGAAAAACTGTTTTTT,CASSFTRGPEKLFF
15,.,TRBD1,TRBV7-9,TRBJ1-2,TGTGCCAGCAGCTATTCCGGGACAGGGTCCTATGGCTACACCTTC,CASSYSGTGSYGYTF
12,once,.,TRBV29-1,TRBJ2-5,TGCAGCGCTGGCGGGCGCTGGGAGACCCAGTACTTC,CSAGGRWETQYF